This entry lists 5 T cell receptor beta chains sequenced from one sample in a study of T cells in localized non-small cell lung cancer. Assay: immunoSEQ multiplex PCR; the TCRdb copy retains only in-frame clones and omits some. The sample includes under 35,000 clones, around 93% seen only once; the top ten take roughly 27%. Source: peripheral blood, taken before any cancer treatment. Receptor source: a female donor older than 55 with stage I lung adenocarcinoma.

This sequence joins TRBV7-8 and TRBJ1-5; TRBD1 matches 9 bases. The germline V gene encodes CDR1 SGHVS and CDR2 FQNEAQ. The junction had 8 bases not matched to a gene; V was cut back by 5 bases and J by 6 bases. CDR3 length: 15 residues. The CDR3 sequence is CASSPGQGKFQPQHF. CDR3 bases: TGTGCCAGCAGCCCCGGACAGGGGAAATTTCAGCCCCAGCATTTT. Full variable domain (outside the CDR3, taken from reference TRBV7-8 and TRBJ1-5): GAGVSQSPRYKVAKRGQDVALRCDPISGHVSLFWYQQALGQGPEFLTYFQNEAQLDKSGLPSDRFFAERPEGSVSTLKIQRTQQEDSAVYLCASSPGQGKFQPQHFGDGTRLSIL.

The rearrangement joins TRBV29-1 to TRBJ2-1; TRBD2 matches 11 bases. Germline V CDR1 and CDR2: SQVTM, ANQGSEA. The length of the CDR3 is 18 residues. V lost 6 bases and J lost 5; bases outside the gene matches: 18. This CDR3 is CSVAGTSGNLENHNEQFF. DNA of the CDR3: TGCAGCGTAGCCGGGACTAGCGGAAATCTCGAGAACCACAATGAGCAGTTCTTC.

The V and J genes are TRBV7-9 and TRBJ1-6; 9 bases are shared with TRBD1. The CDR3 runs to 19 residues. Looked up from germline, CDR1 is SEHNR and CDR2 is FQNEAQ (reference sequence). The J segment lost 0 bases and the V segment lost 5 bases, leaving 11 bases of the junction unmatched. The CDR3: CASSRTTGGESSYNSPLHF. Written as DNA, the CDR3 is TGTGCCAGCAGCCGTACTACAGGGGGCGAAAGCTCCTATAATTCACCCCTCCACTTT.

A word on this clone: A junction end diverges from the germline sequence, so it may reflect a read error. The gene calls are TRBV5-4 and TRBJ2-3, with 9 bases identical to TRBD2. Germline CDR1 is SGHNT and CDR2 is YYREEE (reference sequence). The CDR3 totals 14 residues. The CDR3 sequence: CASSSRGGTNTQYF. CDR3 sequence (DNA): TGTGCCAGCAGCTCGCGGGGGGGCACAAATACGCAGTATTTT.

CDR3 DNA: TGTGCCAGTAGAATGCGGACAGGAGTCTACGAGCAGTACTTC. Protein product: CASRMRTGVYEQYF. The chain has TRBV19 and TRBJ2-7, with TRBD1 matching over 7 bases. V trimming: 6 bases; J trimming: 3 bases; junction bases outside the gene matches: 8. Germline CDR1 reads LNHDA; CDR2 reads SQIVND (reference sequence). CDR3 length equals 14 residues.